This T cell receptor beta chain was obtained from a study of identical twins (dated by TCRdb to between 2015 and 2016). Regarding the research as a whole: TCR alpha and beta repertoires from monozygotic twins, unrelated adults of various ages and cord blood were deep-sequenced to test whether fetal clonotypes persist. To rule out contamination, the twin experiments were replicated at different times with different library preparation protocols.

General conclusions and limits of the study: Compared with coincidental sharing between unrelated individuals, an excess of low generation-probability sequences was observed among out-of-frame TCR alpha sequences shared between twins. A weaker excess of twin sharing was found in beta out-of-frame sequences because the signal-to-noise ratio was lowered by fewer shared sequences. Abundant cord blood beta clonotypes had fewer insertions, young adult naive repertoires showed a similar but weaker trend, and memory repertoires showed no such trend. Invariant T cells such as MAIT and iNKT could partly confound zero-insertion analyses, though diverse VJ usage argued against this for most clonotypes. Conclusions relied on cross-sectional statistical analysis, since the same donors could not be followed over many years. Out-of-frame TCR alpha sharing in monozygotic twins was systematically underestimated by recombination models, whereas sharing between unrelated individuals was in agreement with the recombination models.

A note on this clonotype: Its specific antigen is unknown. Base qualities are not provided; no much larger clone lies one nucleotide away.

The CDR3 runs 12 residues from the cysteine to the phenylalanine. Only CDR3 DNA remains: 36 bases, in frame from the first base. Relative to germline, V is missing 7 bases and J is missing 9 bases, with 9 bases of the junction outside any gene match. Library generation was performed with 5' RACE. Instrument used: Illumina HiSeq 2000. Template switching added a universal primer binding site, and the final cDNA carried a unique molecular identifier that allowed TCR cDNA molecules to be counted accurately. Specific primers in the conserved constant-segment region were used to synthesize first-strand cDNA for the TCR alpha and beta chains. To control for contamination, each cDNA library was double barcoded with a SMART-Mk sample barcode plus Illumina barcodes. TruSeq adapter sequences, together with Illumina sample barcodes, were added in two successive PCR steps. The Illumina HiSeq platform was used with custom primers to sequence TCR alpha and beta cDNA libraries. As for the original processing: MiGEC processed the raw reads to extract unique molecular identifiers, while MiXCR was used to determine the CDR3 positions. Recombination models were inferred per individual with the repgenHMM and IGoR tools using an EM algorithm. Shared clonotypes were analyzed with the tcR package in R, and sharing was normalized by the product of cloneset sizes. Out-of-frame nonproductive sequences were analyzed to study raw recombination free of thymic and clonal selection effects. The public reads were quality trimmed at Q25 with fastp and then assembled into clones with MiXCR by TCRdb, keeping productive beta chains. Duplicate CDR3 protein sequences are folded into a single record with the most common DNA and genes. The V and J calls and clone size come from TCRdb's table, not from the authors' own analysis. The sample contains about 570,000 distinct CDR3 sequences, over 8.5% of them found a single time. Roughly 3% of the sample is in the top ten clones.

Every donor in the study was a healthy Caucasian. The twin cohort consisted of three pairs of female monozygotic twins, all aged about 18 to 30 years. The RNA used for TCR libraries was isolated from peripheral blood mononuclear cells. These records were also assigned to another study, of yellow fever vaccine responses in identical twins. As described in the second report: According to the authors, in identical twins the way T cells responded to vaccination appeared partly convergent and partly personalized. The study precisely tracked vaccine-responding T cell clones in identical twins.

Recombination linked TRBV12-3 or TRBV12-4 to TRBJ2-7; TRBD1 agrees with 7 junctional bases. Source material: PBMCs. This receptor was obtained from a woman aged 18-29 years in good health. The CDR3 region: CASTRNRGWQYF. DNA sequence: TGTGCCAGCACCAGAAACAGGGGTTGGCAGTACTTC.